This is a list of T cell receptor beta chains from one sample in a study of blood T cells in healthy people across ages. TCRdb re-called the 5' RACE reads through MiXCR, storing one row per CDR3 protein. The data contain 350,000 to 450,000 distinct CDR3 sequences, over 45% of them singletons. The sequenced material came from blood. The receptors stem from a man between 60 and 75 years old in good health. CDR3s include the opening cysteine and the closing phenylalanine or tryptophan. D genes are given only for firm matches. Expanded clones are given a class, and other clones once, few, many or no size at all.

j_call | d_call | cdr3_length | clone_size | v_call | cdr3_nt | cdr3_aa
TRBJ1-1 | . | 13 | . | TRBV19 | TGTGCCAGCACCGTTGGCATGAACACTGAAGCTTTCTTT | CASTVGMNTEAFF
TRBJ1-1 | . | 17 | . | TRBV27 | TGTGCCAGCAGTCCATTGGGCCGAGGAGGAGAGGGGACTGAAGCTTTCTTT | CASSPLGRGGEGTEAFF
TRBJ2-7 | . | 12 | . | TRBV12-3/TRBV12-4 | TGTGCCAGCAGCACGACAGAATACGAGCAGTACTTC | CASSTTEYEQYF
TRBJ2-1 | TRBD2 | 16 | . | TRBV20-1 | TGCAGTGCTCATGGGACTAGCGGGAGGGGCTACAATGAGCAGTTCTTC | CSAHGTSGRGYNEQFF
TRBJ2-3 | . | 16 | . | TRBV19 | TGTGCCAGTAGGGCCCGAGGCAGCTCCACGACAGATACGCAGTATTTT | CASRARGSSTTDTQYF
TRBJ2-7 | . | 13 | many | TRBV6-6 | TGTGCCAGCAGTACCCCGGGGGGCAACGAGCAGTACTTC | CASSTPGGNEQYF
TRBJ1-1 | . | 14 | few | TRBV20-1 | TGCAGTGCACGACTCCCTAGATTGAACACTGAAGCTTTCTTT | CSARLPRLNTEAFF
TRBJ1-2 | . | 15 | . | TRBV7-2 | TGTGCCAGCAGCTTAGCGGCGGGGGGCCTCTATGGCTACACCTTC | CASSLAAGGLYGYTF
TRBJ2-1 | . | 14 | . | TRBV2 | TGTGCCAGCAAGGAGCTCGGGGGAGTGGATGAGCAGTTCTTC | CASKELGGVDEQFF
TRBJ2-3 | . | 12 | . | TRBV6-5 | TGTGCCAGCAGTTACGGAGCAGGTACGCAGTATTTT | CASSYGAGTQYF
TRBJ1-2 | . | 14 | . | TRBV19 | TGTGCCAGTAGTATGTCGTCAGCTAACTATGGCTACACCTTC | CASSMSSANYGYTF
TRBJ2-5 | TRBD2 | 16 | . | TRBV5-1 | TGCGCCAGCAGCCCGGACAGTAGCGGGAGCCAAGAGACCCAGTACTTC | CASSPDSSGSQETQYF
TRBJ2-7 | TRBD1 | 16 | . | TRBV30 | TGTGCCTGGAGTCCCAGGAGGGACAGGGGAGCCTACGAGCAGTACTTC | CAWSPRRDRGAYEQYF
TRBJ2-1 | TRBD1 | 15 | . | TRBV6-4 | TGTGCCAGCAGTTCACACAGGGGGCCGTACAATGAGCAGTTCTTC | CASSSHRGPYNEQFF
TRBJ2-1 | . | 13 | . | TRBV4-2 | TGTGCCAGCAGCCAAGAATACTACAATGAGCAGTTCTTC | CASSQEYYNEQFF